These T cell receptor beta chains were read from a single sample in a study of read filtering for tumor transcriptome and immune sequencing. TCRdb reprocessed the reads with MiXCR, giving one entry per CDR3 protein. The table lists tens of thousands of distinct CDR3 sequences, approximately 15% of them singletons. The material sequenced was a population of CD138-negative cells sorted from bone marrow. These receptors came from a donor at least 40 years old with multiple myeloma. The CDR3 runs from the conserved cysteine through the conserved F or W. The order of the fields is V gene, J gene, D gene, clone size, CDR3 protein, CDR3 DNA. D genes are given only for firm matches. Expanded clones are given a class, and other clones once, few, many or no size at all.

TRBV7-2,TRBJ2-7,TRBD2,-,CASSQGLAGGTAVF,TGTGCCAGCAGCCAGGGACTAGCGGGAGGGACGGCAGTCTTC
TRBV6-5,TRBJ2-3,-,many,CASSLYGGTITDTQYF,TGTGCCAGCAGCCTCTATGGCGGAACTATCACAGATACGCAGTATTTT
TRBV9,TRBJ2-7,TRBD2,few,CASSVVLAGVKGPEDEQYF,TGTGCCAGCAGCGTAGTTTTAGCGGGAGTAAAGGGACCAGAGGACGAGCAGTACTTC
TRBV27,TRBJ1-2,-,few,CASSQRGLSNYGYTF,TGTGCCAGTAGCCAACGGGGTCTCTCAAACTATGGCTACACCTTC
TRBV20-1,TRBJ2-1,-,many,CSASLGPYRNEQFF,TGCAGTGCTAGTTTGGGGCCCTATCGCAATGAGCAGTTCTTC
TRBV19,TRBJ2-7,-,-,CASSMKGRTIHEQYF,TGTGCCAGTAGTATGAAAGGGAGGACCATCCACGAGCAGTACTTC
TRBV7-2,TRBJ1-1,-,many,CASSSRTPLNTEAFF,TGTGCCAGCAGCTCGAGGACACCCTTGAACACTGAAGCTTTCTTT
TRBV7-2,TRBJ2-1,TRBD2,few,CASSSGTSGRGTYNEQFF,TGTGCCAGCAGCTCCGGGACTAGCGGGAGAGGAACCTACAATGAGCAGTTCTTC
TRBV6-5,TRBJ2-7,-,many,CASRSGTSRYEQYF,TGTGCCAGCAGATCCGGGACAAGCCGTTACGAGCAGTACTTC
TRBV19,TRBJ2-2,-,many,CASIQNGGPANTGELFF,TGTGCCAGTATCCAGAACGGGGGGCCCGCGAACACCGGGGAGCTGTTTTTT
TRBV7-2,TRBJ2-1,-,many,CASSLEDVQFF,TGTGCCAGCAGCTTAGAGGATGTGCAGTTCTTC
TRBV4-3,TRBJ2-1,TRBD2,many,CASSQKPRGLPSSYNEQFF,TGCGCCAGCAGCCAAAAACCTAGGGGACTACCGAGCTCCTACAATGAGCAGTTCTTC
TRBV10-3,TRBJ1-1,TRBD1,many,CAISLPGQDLTEAFF,TGTGCCATCAGTTTACCGGGACAGGACTTGACTGAAGCTTTCTTT
TRBV19,TRBJ1-2,-,many,CASSITFGGHGYTF,TGTGCCAGTAGTATTACCTTCGGGGGCCATGGCTACACCTTC
TRBV11-3,TRBJ2-1,TRBD2,many,CASSFPGLADSSYNEQFF,TGTGCCAGCAGCTTCCCAGGACTAGCGGATAGCTCCTACAATGAGCAGTTCTTC
TRBV7-3,TRBJ2-5,TRBD1,many,CASSRRTGKDQETQYF,TGTGCCAGCAGCCGACGGACAGGAAAGGACCAAGAGACCCAGTACTTC
TRBV5-1,TRBJ2-1,-,few,CASSPGVGEAYNEQFF,TGCGCCAGCAGCCCGGGAGTAGGGGAGGCTTACAATGAGCAGTTCTTC